This TCR beta chain emerged from a study of blood T cell repertoires in COVID-19 (dated by TCRdb to 2019 to 2021). Broadly, across the study: Collaborator samples came from the United States, Italy and Spain and covered acute and convalescent phases of COVID-19. The prospective study material was composed of cDNA or gDNA derived from T cells, B-cell-depleted T cells, or PBMCs. Deeply sampled blood TCRbeta repertoires from subjects exposed to, actively infected with, or recovered from COVID-19 were included in the dataset. The repertoires were made available in a free public database intended to serve as a resource for research on the immune response to SARS-CoV-2. The samples were drawn from two sources: the first 160 participants of the ongoing ImmuneRACE study, and over 950 subjects contributed by 6 global collaborators. Sample metadata almost always included a de-identified subject ID, COVID-19 status, age in years and sex. Where HLA class I and class II types were available, the types were taken from metadata supplied by the sample provider, not from assay-based typing. Summary of the overall study and its limitations: How much clinical and demographic metadata was included differed by source and by participant, and the metadata was provided uncurated.

With respect to this clone: No antigen is known for it. It has no much larger one-base neighbor in the sample; base qualities were not kept.

The collaborating institutions used their own protocols to collect whole blood in K2EDTA tubes. Collaborator samples were shipped for TCRbeta analysis as frozen whole blood, isolated PBMCs, or DNA extracted from either sample type. TCRbeta CDR3 regions were amplified from genomic DNA using the immunoSEQ Assay, a bias-controlled multiplex PCR. On the authors' methods: The number of nucleated cells in each sample was estimated from the amplification of reference gene primers within the assay. To quantify the absolute abundance of each unique TCRbeta CDR3 rearrangement, sequence reads were collapsed and filtered. For each sample, productive Simpson clonality was calculated as the square root of Simpson's diversity index over productive rearrangements. TCRdb mirrors the immuneACCESS table, restricted to in-frame sequences. Some clones are absent from its copies; in checked studies, under half trace to an unresolved V gene, and the reason for the others is unknown. V and J calls plus clone size are reproduced from that table; the DNA served to infer D and trimming. The sample contains over 250,000 clones, over 75% of them found a single time. The ten largest clones add up to roughly 15% of the sample.

Inclusive of the bounding cysteine and phenylalanine, the CDR3 is 12 residues long. The read is trimmed to its CDR3 DNA, 36 bases read in frame from base 1. V lost 2 bases and J lost 9 bases; the stretch between them is 10 bases long. The CDR1 and CDR2 encoded by the germline V gene (reference sequence) are MNHEY and SMNVEV. This clonotype was obtained from a human donor in a cohort sampled during active COVID-19. Sequenced input: peripheral blood. The V gene is TRBV27 and the J gene is TRBJ1-1; the D gene is possibly TRBD1, with 6 bases matching. The nucleotides are TGTGCCAGCAGTTTAGTAGGACAGAAAGCTTTCTTT. This gives the protein CASSLVGQKAFF.